The T cell receptor delta chain under discussion was sequenced for a study of gamma-delta T cells after stem cell transplantation. This clone came up a few times. A junction boundary mismatches the germline segment, possibly from a read error. TCRdb redid clone calling on the RT-PCR reads using CATT. The data show approximately 16,000 delta-chain clones, roughly 9% seen once. The CDR3 totals 18 residues. Germline CDR1 GEAIGNYY, CDR2 EKD. The sample taken for sequencing was gamma-delta T cells. The clonotype comes from a human donor. It is not recorded whose cells these are; they may come from a transplant donor. V is TRDV2 and J is TRDJ3; D not resolved. CDR3 sequence: CACDISLSGSSYTLQMFF. DNA for the CDR3: TGTGCCTGTGACATTTCCCTCTCCGGCTCCTCGTACACCCTACAGATGTTTTTC.